Listed here is a single TCR beta chain. Its antigen remains unknown. Germline assignment: CDR1 SQVTM and CDR2 ANQGSEA. This CDR3 has 12 residues. V was cut by 7 bases and J by 4 bases, with 13 bases left in between. Donors had nominal health at sampling but likely had unrecorded immune exposures. The sample comes from a study of cytomegalovirus exposure and HLA in healthy donors. Study outcomes and limitations: It was approximately 160 TCR beta chains that were listed as cytomegalovirus-associated.

PCR primers comprised 60 Vbeta and 13 Jbeta primers. The protocol was immunoSEQ multiplex PCR, while the TCRdb copy is restricted to in-frame clones and leaves out a portion. This sample has 200,000 to 250,000 clones; almost 85% occur once, and the top ten carry over 0.5%. V is TRBV29-1 and J is TRBJ1-1, with a possible D match to TRBD1 (6 bases). Sequenced sample: PBMCs. This sequence was found in a woman aged 40-49 years in good health and CMV-seronegative. The CDR3 protein is CSGKTGSTEAFF. The CDR3 region has the DNA TGCAGCGGGAAAACAGGGAGCACTGAAGCTTTCTTT.